This T cell receptor beta chain was found in a study of cytomegalovirus exposure and HLA in healthy donors (dated by TCRdb to about 2017). For the study in its entirety: According to an earlier analysis of around 600 of the donors, about 190 million T cells yielded some 110 million unique TCR beta sequences and about 300 Gb of sequence data. The number of donors typed differed by locus, with 629-630 for A, B, C, DRB1 and DQB1, over 500 for DQA1, 606 for DPA1, and approximately 470 for DPB1. In a later genetic analysis, genome-wide SNP genotypes for about 65% of the 666 donors were used, and that subset was treated as a discovery cohort. The genetic ancestry cluster associated with self-reported Caucasian donors included over 65% of the roughly 400 genotyped donors. The study was designed to test whether signatures of past pathogen exposure could be identified by cataloging public T cell receptors. An early release covering more than 500 HLA-typed donors comprised about 300 gigabases of sequencing data and tens of millions of unique TCR sequences. Every repertoire in the discovery cohort had been generated on one and the same sequencing platform. Among about 400 genotyped donors of the cohort, an average of roughly 230,000 unique TCR beta nucleotide sequences was sequenced per donor, of which 15% to 20% were non-productive. The T cell repertoires of several hundred subjects were profiled by immunosequencing and related to cytomegalovirus serostatus. Donor age, sex, ethnicity and CMV serostatus were compiled together with the repertoire data. In addition to the first cohort of hundreds of subjects, a separate validation cohort of 130 or so different subjects was used. High-throughput TCR immunosequencing, statistical association of individual TCRs with disease status, and machine learning were combined to predict cytomegalovirus infection status. A later analysis re-examined previously published TCR beta repertoires from more than 650 donors and added high-resolution HLA genotyping to investigate patterns of TCR occurrence. Four or five DR-DQ haplotypes were handled as single units for association and clustering, since linkage in the cohort was strong. HLA typing included class I and class II loci at four-digit resolution. To decide whether each TCR beta V gene segment behaved as functional or pseudogenic, an earlier analysis of approximately 590 of the donors relied on high-throughput TCR beta sequencing. Rather than drawing on any new phenotypic data, the later analysis identified candidate immune exposures from TCR beta sequences and the way those sequences occurred across donors.

The CDR3 has 15 amino acids, counting the end cysteine and phenylalanine. The only DNA kept is the CDR3, 45 bases in frame from the first base. The germline V gene yields SGHTA for CDR1 and FQGTGA for CDR2. Trimming takes 0 bases from V and 0 bases from J, and the germline ends sit 9 bases apart. Beyond this particular receptor, the publication reports: Seventeen rarely observed V segments, including chromosome 9 orphons, were excluded from the earlier analysis of several hundred of the donors because counts were too low. When HLA alleles, especially DR and DQ, strongly co-occurred, attributing TCR associations to individual alleles was difficult. The classifier was reported to diagnose cytomegalovirus status with high specificity and sensitivity in both the original and validation cohorts. A further reported finding was that TCR beta sequences accurately predicted the HLA-A and HLA-B alleles for most subjects in the first cohort. A later analysis associated some 17,000 TCR beta sequences with specific HLA alleles at a false discovery rate of 0.05. The study gave a list of about 160 TCR beta chains associated with cytomegalovirus. Most TCR sequences were observed very rarely across donors, whereas some public TCRs were present in many individuals. In an earlier analysis of approximately 590 of the donors, most TCR beta V segments were observed in productive rearrangements about 87% or about 30% of the time, broadly matching IMGT annotations. The only immune exposure information available for the cohort was CMV serostatus. According to a later analysis, parvovirus B19, influenza, CMV and Epstein-Barr virus appeared linked to several top co-occurrence clusters. A cluster of highly shared sequence variants was judged likely to be a technical artifact of the sequencing pipeline. In a later analysis, TCR association rates were found to vary across HLA loci, with the most associated TCRs seen for DRB1 alleles and the fewest for HLA-C alleles. V-gene and J-gene trimming of TCR beta chains was associated with a missense DCLRE1C variant in a later genetic analysis, and the association was replicated in an independent cohort. This cohort had only TCR beta chains sequenced, and the lack of alpha or paired-chain data limited which features could be detected. Some IMGT-functional V segments, including TRBV6-2 and TRBV6-3, could not be distinguished by the 87-base-pair reads and were therefore excluded. A later analysis found that HLA-associated TCR beta chains were more clonally expanded and had lower generation probabilities than equally common non-associated chains. The presence/absence analyses assumed that sequencing depth was roughly uniform across donors, and that assumption may not be true. According to a later genetic analysis, donors in an Asian-associated ancestry cluster had fewer N-insertions in productive TCRs than the roughly 700-donor mean. It was suggested by the authors that the approach could potentially be generalized to other disease states and immunological phenotypes. In a later analysis, most CMV-associated TCR beta chains were found to appear HLA-restricted, with HLA associations seemingly driven largely by CMV exposure. Because HLA typing was missing for some donors at each locus, association tests included only the typed subset. Linkage disequilibrium might explain the correlated functional status among segregating V segments, but an unknown experimental factor could not be ruled out. In vitro tests confirmed that a few of the cytomegalovirus-associated TCR beta chains recognize cytomegalovirus antigens.

Library preparation employed the immunoSEQ multiplex PCR assay. The multiplex PCR relied on a mix of 60 forward primers for TCR Vbeta segments and 13 reverse primers for TCR Jbeta segments. Amplification of the CDR3 region of rearranged TCR beta genes was performed with a multiplex PCR assay on genomic DNA. Amplified TCR beta libraries were sequenced as 87-base-pair reads on the Illumina HiSeq System. The authors processed their data as follows. In a later analysis, 80 million or so unique TCR beta chains were counted across the roughly 610 repertoires, and some 10 million of these chains were shared by at least two donors. A nearest-neighbor algorithm error-corrected the raw reads and collapsed the reads into unique sequences, merging closely related sequences to remove PCR and sequencing errors. To assign V, D and J gene segments, CDR3 sequences were aligned to IMGT reference sequences. For a sequence to be retained, a match of at least six nucleotides was required to both a V gene segment and a J gene segment. A rearrangement counted as productive if the CDR3 had no stop codons and remained in frame with V and J, and every other rearrangement counted as non-productive. Following IMGT convention, CDR3 was defined as the stretch from the second conserved V-encoded cysteine to the conserved J-encoded phenylalanine. The earlier analysis of 587 of the donors excluded any sequence lacking an unambiguous match to a single V gene segment. An earlier analysis of 550 to 650 of the donors classified V segments as functional when productive rearrangements were above 56.7% and as segregating when the standard deviation between donors was above 5%. A statistical classification framework was developed to diagnose cytomegalovirus status using the catalog of TCR beta chain sequences. V and J gene assignment, in a later analysis, came from comparing TCR nucleotide sequences with IMGT/GENE-DB human TR gene sequences. Using the TCRdist pipeline, a later analysis assigned CDR3 sequences along with most-parsimonious VDJ recombination scenarios. In a later analysis, every TCR beta chain was defined by the combination of its CDR3 amino acid sequence and its V-gene family, and reads without a unique V-gene family were dropped. To address suspected cross-contamination and a sequencing artifact, a later analysis removed over 500 highly shared, low-generation-probability nucleotide sequences. In a later analysis, a clonal expansion index for each public chain was calculated from normalized within-repertoire ranks of inferred template counts. Generation probabilities in a later analysis came from a VDJ recombination model fitted to out-of-frame rearrangements, and those results were checked against IGoR. In a later analysis, TCR-TCR, TCR-HLA and TCR-CMV co-occurrence was scored with hypergeometric tests, and a repertoire-size bias correction was applied to TCR pairs. False discovery rates were estimated in a later analysis by permuting HLA or CMV assignments 20 times. In a later analysis, co-occurring TCRs were grouped using DBSCAN, with TCRdist sequence similarity added in when clustering inside HLA-allele-positive subsets. Repertoires with fewer than 30,000 or more than 120,000 public chains, plus five repertoires with anomalous nucleotide sharing, were excluded from co-occurrence clustering. TCRdb retrieved this table from immuneACCESS and kept in-frame rearrangements only. Not all clones are present; in checked studies, unresolved V genes account for under half, and no reason is known for the remainder. V and J calls and clone size follow that table, whereas D and trimming were derived from the DNA. Within this sample are 150,000 to 200,000 clones, with over 75% of them counted one time only. The ten largest clones add up to around 3.2% of the sample.

In total, around 600 healthy bone marrow donors made up the cohort. All cohort members were sampled while nominally healthy, although unrecorded immune exposures were likely present. The donor tested CMV seronegative and was one of the 352 seronegative cohort members. Every donor gave a peripheral blood sample, and the peripheral blood mononuclear cells from that sample were used for TCR beta sequencing. The Qiagen DNeasy Blood Extraction Kit was used to extract genomic DNA from the blood cell samples. For this clone: The antigen this receptor binds is unknown. Base qualities are not recorded, but no much larger clone differs from it by a single base.

The rearranged chain carries TRBV7-3 and TRBJ2-7; possibly the D gene is TRBD1, per 6 matching bases. The receptor's source is a female donor in good health and CMV-seronegative. Sequencing was performed on PBMCs. CDR3 sequence: CASSLTGGSSYEQYF. The nucleotides are TGTGCCAGCAGCTTAACTGGGGGCAGCTCCTACGAGCAGTACTTC.